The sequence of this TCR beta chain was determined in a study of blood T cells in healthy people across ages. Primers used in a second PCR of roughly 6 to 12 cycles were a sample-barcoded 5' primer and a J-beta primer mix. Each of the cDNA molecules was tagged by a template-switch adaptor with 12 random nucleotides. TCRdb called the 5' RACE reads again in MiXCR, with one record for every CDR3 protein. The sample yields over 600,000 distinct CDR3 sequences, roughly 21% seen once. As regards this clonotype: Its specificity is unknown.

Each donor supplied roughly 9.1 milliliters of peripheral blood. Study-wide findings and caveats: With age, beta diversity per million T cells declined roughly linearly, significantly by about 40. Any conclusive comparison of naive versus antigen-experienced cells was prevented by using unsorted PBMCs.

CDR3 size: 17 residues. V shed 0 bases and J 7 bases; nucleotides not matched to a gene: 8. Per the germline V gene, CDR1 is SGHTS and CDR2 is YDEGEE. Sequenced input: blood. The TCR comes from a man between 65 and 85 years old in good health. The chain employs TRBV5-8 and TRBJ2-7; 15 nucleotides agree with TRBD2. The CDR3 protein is CASSLDQLGLAGGEQYF. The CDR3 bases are TGTGCCAGCAGCTTGGACCAGCTGGGACTAGCGGGAGGTGAGCAGTACTTC.